These 20 T cell receptor beta chains were all obtained from the same sample, sequenced in a study of blood T cell repertoires in COVID-19. Method: immunoSEQ multiplex PCR; TCRdb's copy keeps in-frame clones and lacks some. Among 310,000 or so clones listed, approximately 90% were seen once. Sequenced input: PBMCs or T cells enriched from blood (not recorded which). Receptors originate from a woman aged 40 to 50 who had recovered from COVID-19.

This chain joins TRBV6-2 or TRBV6-3 and TRBJ2-5; 8 positions agree with TRBD2. J lost 5 bases, V lost 6 bases, and 11 bases had no gene match. This CDR3 has 15 residues. The germline V gene encodes CDR1 MNHEY and CDR2 SVGEGT. The CDR3 DNA reads as TGTGCCAGCAGCCAGGTGGCGGGAGGTATGGAGACCCAGTACTTC. This sequence encodes CASSQVAGGMETQYF.

The rearrangement uses TRBV18 and TRBJ1-1, with a weak D call TRBD1 (5 bases). Germline CDR1 KGHSH, CDR2 LQKENI. The CDR3 consists of 17 residues. V lost 1 base and J 2 bases, leaving 17 bases between the germline ends. The CDR3 reads CASSPRPVGRTNTEAFF. The DNA of the CDR3 is TGTGCCAGCTCACCACGGCCGGTGGGCAGGACAAACACTGAAGCTTTCTTT. The variable domain in full, completed from reference TRBV18 and TRBJ1-1, reads NAGVMQNPRHLVRRRGQEARLRCSPMKGHSHVYWYRQLPEEGLKFMVYLQKENIIDESGMPKERFSAEFPKEGPSILRIQQVVRGDSAAYFCASSPRPVGRTNTEAFFGQGTRLTVV.

The gene calls are TRBV25-1 and TRBJ2-1; 12 positions agree with TRBD2. J lost 8 bases, V lost 6 bases, and 5 bases had no gene match. The germline CDR1 and CDR2 sequences are MGHDK and SYGVNS. CDR3 size: 14 residues. In DNA, the CDR3 is TGTGCCAGCAGCCTAGCGGGAGGGCCCTATGAGCAGTTCTTC. Its protein product is CASSLAGGPYEQFF. Using reference TRBV25-1 and TRBJ2-1 for the parts outside the CDR3, the full variable domain is EADIYQTPRYLVIGTGKKITLECSQTMGHDKMYWYQQDPGMELHLIHYSYGVNSTEKGDLSSESTVSRIRTEHFPLTLESARPSHTSQYLCASSLAGGPYEQFFGPGTRLTVL.

The chain uses TRBV24-1 and TRBJ2-1; 7 nucleotides match TRBD2. Trimming at V came to 2 bases and at J to 4 bases, leaving 7 bases not matched to a gene. Germline loops: CDR1 KGHDR, CDR2 SFDVKD. The CDR3 is 16 amino acids. CDR3 loop: CATSDSEGGSYNEQFF. CDR3 DNA sequence: TGTGCCACCAGTGATTCCGAGGGAGGGAGTTACAATGAGCAGTTCTTC.

The genes are TRBV6-5 and TRBJ2-7, with 9 bases matching TRBD1. This CDR3 is built from 13 residues. V lost 2 bases and J lost 6; bases outside the gene matches: 2. In germline, CDR1 is MNHEY, CDR2 SVGAGI. CDR3: CASSYETGGEQYF. In DNA, the CDR3 is TGTGCCAGCAGTTACGAGACAGGGGGCGAGCAGTACTTC.

In this sample, this clone turned up once. The V and J genes are TRBV20-1 and TRBJ2-1; 15 bases are a match to TRBD2. The V gene's germline CDR1 is DFQATT and CDR2 SNEGSKA (reference sequence). The CDR3 has 16 residues. With 3 bases clipped from V and 8 bases from J, the junction kept 8 bases outside the gene matches. The CDR3 bases are TGCAGTGCTAGTGTAACCGGGACTAGCGGGAGGTATGAGCAGTTCTTC. It codes for CSASVTGTSGRYEQFF.

The chain combines TRBV13 with TRBJ2-6; D gene ambiguous. The CDR3 consists of 16 residues. Germline V gene lookup returns CDR1 PRHDT and CDR2 FYEKMQ (reference sequence). V lost 3 bases, J lost 3 bases, and 12 bases lay in between. The CDR3 region is CASSFRLGFGANVLTF. CDR3 sequence (DNA): TGTGCCAGCAGCTTTCGGTTGGGCTTTGGGGCCAACGTCCTGACTTTC.

The V gene is TRBV18, the J gene TRBJ2-5; the match to TRBD1 covers 10 bases. CDR1 KGHSH and CDR2 LQKENI come from the germline V gene. With V trimmed by 4 bases and J by 2 bases, 7 bases remained unmatched. The CDR3 extends over 16 amino acids. CDR3 amino acids: CASSHRDRGSQETQYF. In nucleotides, the CDR3 is TGTGCCAGCTCACACCGGGACAGGGGTTCTCAAGAGACCCAGTACTTC.

Only one count was recorded for this clone. V gene TRBV4-3 combines with J gene TRBJ2-1, with 9 positions matching TRBD2. Germline assignment: CDR1 LGHNA and CDR2 YSLEER. The CDR3 covers 16 residues. Trimming took 1 base from V and 2 from J; bases not matched to a gene: 3. CDR3 region: CASSQASGNPYNEQFF. CDR3 bases: TGCGCCAGCAGCCAAGCTAGCGGGAATCCCTACAATGAGCAGTTCTTC.

V and J are TRBV28 and TRBJ1-1; D possibly corresponds to TRBD1 (6 bases). V was clipped by 5 bases and J by 8 bases, with 9 bases between them. The CDR3 is 11 amino acids. Germline values: CDR1 MDHEN, CDR2 SYDVKM. The CDR3 sequence: CASSIGTEAFF. The CDR3 nucleotides read TGTGCCAGCAGTATCGGGACAGAAGCTTTCTTT.

The J gene is TRBJ1-3, the V gene TRBV4-1; D gene unclear. Looked up from germline, CDR1 is MGHRA and CDR2 is YSYEKL. The V end was cut by 3 bases, the J end by 2 bases, with 8 bases between. There are 14 residues in the CDR3. The CDR3 region is CASSHLPPGNTIYF. For the CDR3, the DNA is TGCGCCAGCAGCCACCTCCCCCCTGGAAACACCATATATTTT.

V usage is TRBV29-1 and J usage is TRBJ2-2, with TRBD2 identical over 7 bases. V shed 5 bases, J shed 0 bases, and the junction held 6 bases outside the gene matches. The CDR3 totals 15 residues. Germline values: CDR1 SQVTM, CDR2 ANQGSEA. In DNA form, the CDR3 reads TGCAGCGTTCCAGCCGGGAGGACGAACACCGGGGAGCTGTTTTTT. Its translation is CSVPAGRTNTGELFF.

The chain couples TRBV7-2 to TRBJ2-5; 14 nucleotides align to TRBD2. V was pared by 4 bases and J by 5 bases, with 9 bases of the junction left unmatched. Germline V gene sequence: CDR1 SGHTA, CDR2 FQGNSA. CDR3 size: 17 residues. CDR3 nucleotides: TGTGCCAGCAGCTGGGGACTAGCGGGAGCGGGTGGGGAGACCCAGTACTTC. Its translation: CASSWGLAGAGGETQYF.

V usage is TRBV3-1 (or the pseudogene TRBV3-2) and J usage is TRBJ1-6, with a weak D call TRBD1 (5 bases). The germline V gene has CDR1 LGHDT and CDR2 YNNKEL (reference sequence). V lost 1 base to trimming and J lost 5 bases, with 6 bases between them. The CDR3 totals 14 residues. The CDR3 is CASSQATDNSPLHF. The CDR3, as DNA: TGTGCCAGCAGCCAAGCGACAGATAATTCACCCCTCCACTTT.

The rearrangement uses TRBV6-2 or TRBV6-3 and TRBJ2-6; 7 bases are shared with TRBD1. V dropped 6 bases and J dropped 2; count of bases not matched to a gene: 4. CDR3 length: 15 amino acids. Per the germline V gene, CDR1 is MNHEY and CDR2 is SVGEGT. CDR3 nucleotides: TGTGCCAGCAGCACTCAGGGGGCTGGGGCCAACGTCCTGACTTTC. Translation gives CASSTQGAGANVLTF.

The chain is built from TRBV5-1 and TRBJ2-3; D remains ambiguous. The CDR3 extends over 16 amino acids. Germline assignment: CDR1 SGHRS and CDR2 YFSETQ. Trimming took off 0 bases at V and 0 bases at J, with 11 bases between the two ends. CDR3 nucleotide sequence: TGCGCCAGCAGCTTGGATAGGAGAACTAGCACAGATACGCAGTATTTT. Amino acids: CASSLDRRTSTDTQYF.

The V gene is TRBV6-5, the J gene TRBJ1-5, with a weak D call TRBD1 (6 bases). The CDR3 length is 16 residues. The germline gives CDR1 MNHEY, CDR2 SVGAGI. V lost 0 bases and J 6 bases, leaving 15 bases between the germline ends. CDR3 nucleotide sequence: TGTGCCAGCAGTTACTCGGGCCCACAGGGTAGTCAGCCCCAGCATTTT. Amino acid sequence: CASSYSGPQGSQPQHF.

The J gene is TRBJ2-5, the V gene TRBV7-3; 7 bases fit TRBD2. The CDR3 totals 14 residues. CDR1 and CDR2 from the germline V gene are SGHTA and FQGTGA. The V and J ends lost 1 base and 5 bases, in that order; junction bases with no gene match: 4. The CDR3 nucleotides read TGTGCCAGCAGCTTAAGCGGGAGAGGTGAGACCCAGTACTTC. Protein: CASSLSGRGETQYF. The entire variable domain, with the rest obtained from reference TRBV7-3 and TRBJ2-5, is as follows: GAGVSQTPSNKVTEKGKYVELRCDPISGHTALYWYRQSLGQGPEFLIYFQGTGAADDSGLPNDRFFAVRPEGSVSTLKIQRTERGDSAVYLCASSLSGRGETQYFGPGTRLLVL.

This CDR3 is CAWRSRVAGSSTDTQYF. The DNA for the CDR3 is TGTGCCTGGAGAAGTAGGGTAGCGGGTTCGTCCACAGATACGCAGTATTTT. The V call is TRBV30, the J call TRBJ2-3, with 7 nucleotides matching TRBD2. Germline V gives CDR1 GTSNPN, CDR2 SVGIG (reference sequence). V trimming: 3 bases; J trimming: 2 bases; junction bases outside the gene matches: 14. The CDR3 totals 17 residues.

The chain employs TRBV19 and TRBJ1-5, with a weak D call TRBD1 (6 bases). This CDR3 comprises 14 residues. The germline V and J ends were trimmed by 7 bases and 4 bases, with 14 bases remaining between them. Germline CDR1 and CDR2: LNHDA and SQIVND (reference sequence). CDR3 amino acids: CASNSDRFNQPQHF. The CDR3 nucleotides read TGTGCCAGTAATTCTGACAGGTTTAATCAGCCCCAGCATTTT.